Listed below are T cell receptor beta chains from one sample, sequenced in a study of vaccination and CD4 T cells after COVID-19. No antigens are known for them. TCRdb redid the calling of the PCR reads with MiXCR, one entry per CDR3 protein. The repertoire consists of roughly 11,000 distinct CDR3 sequences, with roughly 82% occurring once and the leading ten covering approximately 20%. Sequencing used CD4+ T cells from blood, cultured in vitro. The receptors were gathered from a human donor who had recovered from COVID-19. Both conserved end residues are part of each CDR3. Each record gives: clone size, V gene, J gene, D gene, CDR3 DNA, CDR3 protein. A D gene is named only where the DNA matches it firmly. Size is stated for part of the rows, as once, few or many counts, or as a class when the clone is expanded.

>few|TRBV20-1|TRBJ1-2|-
TGCAGTGCTAGACCCCCTGGCAGGGGCCGGGCGTACGGGGGCTACACCTTC
CSARPPGRGRAYGGYTF
>few|TRBV24-1|TRBJ2-5|-
TGTGCCACCAGTGACCCCAGGGGTTGGGAGACCCAGTACTTC
CATSDPRGWETQYF
>-|TRBV7-6|TRBJ1-5|-
TGTGCCAGCAGCTTACAGGGCCGACAGCCCCAGCATTTT
CASSLQGRQPQHF
>-|TRBV20-1|TRBJ2-1|TRBD2
TGCAGTGCTAGCAAGGTAGCGGGAGGCTCCTACAATGAGCAGTTCTTC
CSASKVAGGSYNEQFF
>-|TRBV27|TRBJ1-5|-
TGTGCCACCAGGGCTCAGGTGGGGGCAAGGCAGCCCCAGCATTTT
CATRAQVGARQPQHF
>-|TRBV12-3/TRBV12-4|TRBJ2-7|TRBD2
TGTGCCAGCAGCGAAACGACTAGCGGGCGAGAATACGAGCAGTACTTC
CASSETTSGREYEQYF
>-|TRBV20-1|TRBJ1-5|-
TGCAGTGCTTCTCCGGACGGCTACCGGCCGGGGGGCGTTCAGCCCCAGCATTTT
CSASPDGYRPGGVQPQHF
>-|TRBV20-1|TRBJ1-5|-
TGCAGTGCTAGAGCCGGCCGGCTGTCCCAGCATTTT
CSARAGRLSQHF
>-|TRBV7-2|TRBJ2-7|-
TGTGCCAGCAGCTCGGGACTTCTCCAATCCTACGAGCAGTACTTC
CASSSGLLQSYEQYF
>-|TRBV23-1|TRBJ2-7|-
TGCGCCAGCACAACGACAGTATCCTACGAGCAGTACTTC
CASTTTVSYEQYF
>few|TRBV27|TRBJ1-6|-
TGTGCCAGCAACAAGCAGGGGTGGAATTCACCCCTCCACTTT
CASNKQGWNSPLHF